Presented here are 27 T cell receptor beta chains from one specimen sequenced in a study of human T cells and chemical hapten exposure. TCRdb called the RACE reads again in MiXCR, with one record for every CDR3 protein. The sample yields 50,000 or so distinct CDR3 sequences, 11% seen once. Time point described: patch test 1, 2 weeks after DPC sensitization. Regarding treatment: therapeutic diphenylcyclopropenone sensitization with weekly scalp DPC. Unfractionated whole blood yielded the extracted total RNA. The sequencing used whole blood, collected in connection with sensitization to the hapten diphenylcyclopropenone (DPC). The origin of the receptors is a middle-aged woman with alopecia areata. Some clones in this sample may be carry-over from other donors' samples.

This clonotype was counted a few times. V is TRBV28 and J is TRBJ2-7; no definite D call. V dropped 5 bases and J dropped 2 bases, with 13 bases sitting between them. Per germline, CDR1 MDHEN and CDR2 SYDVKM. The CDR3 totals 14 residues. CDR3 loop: CASSPRTPPYEQYF. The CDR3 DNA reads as TGTGCCAGCAGTCCCCGGACGCCCCCCTACGAGCAGTACTTC.

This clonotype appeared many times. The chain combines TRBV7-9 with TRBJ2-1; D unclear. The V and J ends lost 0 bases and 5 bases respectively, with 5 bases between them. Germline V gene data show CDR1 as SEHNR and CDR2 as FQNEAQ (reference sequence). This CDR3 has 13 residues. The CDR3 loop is CASSLAGNNEQFF. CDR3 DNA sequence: TGTGCCAGCAGCTTAGCAGGAAACAATGAGCAGTTCTTC.

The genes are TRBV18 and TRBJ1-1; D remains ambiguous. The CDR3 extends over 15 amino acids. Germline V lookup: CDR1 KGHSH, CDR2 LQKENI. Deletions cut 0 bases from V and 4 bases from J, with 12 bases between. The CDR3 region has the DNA TGTGCCAGCTCACCACCGAAGGGAAAGTCCACTGAAGCTTTCTTT. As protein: CASSPPKGKSTEAFF.

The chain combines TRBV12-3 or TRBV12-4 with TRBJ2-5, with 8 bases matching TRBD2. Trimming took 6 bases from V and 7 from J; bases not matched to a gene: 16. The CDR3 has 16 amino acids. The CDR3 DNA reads TGTGCCAGCAGCAAAAGTCGTAGCGGGGCCGGCGGGACCCAGTACTTC. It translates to CASSKSRSGAGGTQYF.

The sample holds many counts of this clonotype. CDR3 nucleotides: TGTGCCAGCAGTTCTGAATATGAGCAGTTCTTC. Protein product: CASSSEYEQFF. This rearrangement joins TRBV11-2 to TRBJ2-1; D is uncertain. The V gene lost 6 bases and the J gene lost 8 bases, with 8 bases spanning the gap. This CDR3 is built from 11 residues. Germline V lookup: CDR1 SGHAT, CDR2 FQNNGV.

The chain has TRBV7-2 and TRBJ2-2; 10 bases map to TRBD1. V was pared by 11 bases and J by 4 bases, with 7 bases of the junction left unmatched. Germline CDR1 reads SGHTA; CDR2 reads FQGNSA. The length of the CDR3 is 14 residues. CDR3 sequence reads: CAQLGDRGTGELFF. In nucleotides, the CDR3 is TGTGCCCAGCTGGGGGACAGGGGCACCGGGGAGCTGTTTTTT.

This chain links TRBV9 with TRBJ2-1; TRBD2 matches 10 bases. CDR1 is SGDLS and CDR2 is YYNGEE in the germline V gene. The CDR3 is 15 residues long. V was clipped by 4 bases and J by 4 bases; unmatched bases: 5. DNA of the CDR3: TGTGCCAGCAGCCCTAGCGGGGGTCCGTACAATGAGCAGTTCTTC. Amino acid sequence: CASSPSGGPYNEQFF.

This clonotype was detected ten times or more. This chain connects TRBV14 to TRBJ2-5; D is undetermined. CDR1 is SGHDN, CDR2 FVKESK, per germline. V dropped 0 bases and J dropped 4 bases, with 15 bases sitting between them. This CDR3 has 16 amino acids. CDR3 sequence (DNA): TGTGCCAGCAGCCAAGAGACGGGTAGTTCGGGAGAGACCCAGTACTTC. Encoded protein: CASSQETGSSGETQYF. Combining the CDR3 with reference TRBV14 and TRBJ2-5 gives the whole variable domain EAGVTQFPSHSVIEKGQTVTLRCDPISGHDNLYWYRRVMGKEIKFLLHFVKESKQDESGMPNNRFLAERTGGTYSTLKVQPAELEDSGVYFCASSQETGSSGETQYFGPGTRLLVL.

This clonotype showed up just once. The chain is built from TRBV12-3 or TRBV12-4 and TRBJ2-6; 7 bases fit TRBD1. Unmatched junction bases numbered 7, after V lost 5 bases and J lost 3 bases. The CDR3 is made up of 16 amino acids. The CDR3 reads CASSTTGYYGANVLTF. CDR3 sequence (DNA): TGTGCCAGCAGTACGACAGGGTACTATGGGGCCAACGTCCTGACTTTC.

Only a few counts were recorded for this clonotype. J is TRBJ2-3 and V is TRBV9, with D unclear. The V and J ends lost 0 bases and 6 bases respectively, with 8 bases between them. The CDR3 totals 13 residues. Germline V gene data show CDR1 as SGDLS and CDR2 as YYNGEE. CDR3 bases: TGTGCCAGCAGCGTAGCTGCGGCCGATACGCAGTATTTT. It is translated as CASSVAAADTQYF. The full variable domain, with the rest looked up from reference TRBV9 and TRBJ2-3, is DSGVTQTPKHLITATGQRVTLRCSPRSGDLSVYWYQQSLDQGLQFLIQYYNGEERAKGNILERFSAQQFPDLHSELNLSSLELGDSALYFCASSVAAADTQYFGPGTRLTVL.

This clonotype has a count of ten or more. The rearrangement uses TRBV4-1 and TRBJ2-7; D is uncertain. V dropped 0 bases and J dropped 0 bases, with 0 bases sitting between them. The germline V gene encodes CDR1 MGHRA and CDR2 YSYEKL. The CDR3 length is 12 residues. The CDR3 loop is CASSQDSYEQYF. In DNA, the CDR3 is TGCGCCAGCAGCCAAGACTCCTACGAGCAGTACTTC.

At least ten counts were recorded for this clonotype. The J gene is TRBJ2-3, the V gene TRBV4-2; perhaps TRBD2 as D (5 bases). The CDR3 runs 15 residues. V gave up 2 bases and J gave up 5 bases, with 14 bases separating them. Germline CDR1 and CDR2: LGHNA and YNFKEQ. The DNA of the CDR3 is TGTGCCAGCAGCCAACAGCGCGCGGAGGTAGATACGCAGTATTTT. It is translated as CASSQQRAEVDTQYF.

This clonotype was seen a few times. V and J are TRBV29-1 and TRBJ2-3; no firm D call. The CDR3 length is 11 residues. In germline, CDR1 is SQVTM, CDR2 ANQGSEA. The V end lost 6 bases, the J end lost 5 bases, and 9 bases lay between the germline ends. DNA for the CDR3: TGCAGCGTCCGGACCGGAGATACGCAGTATTTT. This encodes CSVRTGDTQYF.

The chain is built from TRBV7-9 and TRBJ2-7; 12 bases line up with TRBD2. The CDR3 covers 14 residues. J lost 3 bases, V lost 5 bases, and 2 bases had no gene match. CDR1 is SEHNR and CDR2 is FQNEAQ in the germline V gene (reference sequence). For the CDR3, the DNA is TGTGCCAGCAGCCGGACTAGCGGGAACTACGAGCAGTACTTC. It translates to CASSRTSGNYEQYF.

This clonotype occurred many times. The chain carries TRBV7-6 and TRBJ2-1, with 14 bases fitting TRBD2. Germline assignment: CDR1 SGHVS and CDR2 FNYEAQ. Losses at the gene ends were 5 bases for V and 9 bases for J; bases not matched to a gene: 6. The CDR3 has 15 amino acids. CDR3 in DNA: TGTGCCAGCAGCCCGACTAGCGGGAGGGTAGGTGAGCAGTTCTTC. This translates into CASSPTSGRVGEQFF. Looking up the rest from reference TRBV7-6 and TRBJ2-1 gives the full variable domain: GAGVSQSPRYKVTKRGQDVALRCDPISGHVSLYWYRQALGQGPEFLTYFNYEAQQDKSGLPNDRFSAERPEGSISTLTIQRTEQRDSAMYRCASSPTSGRVGEQFFGPGTRLTVL.

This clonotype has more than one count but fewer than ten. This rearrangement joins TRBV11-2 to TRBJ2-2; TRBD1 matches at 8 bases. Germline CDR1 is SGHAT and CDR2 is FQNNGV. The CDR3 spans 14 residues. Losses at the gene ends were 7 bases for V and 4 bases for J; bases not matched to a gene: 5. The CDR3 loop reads CASIVTGVTGELFF. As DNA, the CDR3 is TGTGCCAGCATCGTGACAGGGGTCACCGGGGAGCTGTTTTTT.

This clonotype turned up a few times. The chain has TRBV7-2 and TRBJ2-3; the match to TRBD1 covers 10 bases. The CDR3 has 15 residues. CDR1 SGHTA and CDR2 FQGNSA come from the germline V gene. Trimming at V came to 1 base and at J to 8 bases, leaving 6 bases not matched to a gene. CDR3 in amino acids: CASSLGTGGQGTQYF. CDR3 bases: TGTGCCAGCAGCTTAGGGACAGGGGGGCAGGGTACGCAGTATTTT.

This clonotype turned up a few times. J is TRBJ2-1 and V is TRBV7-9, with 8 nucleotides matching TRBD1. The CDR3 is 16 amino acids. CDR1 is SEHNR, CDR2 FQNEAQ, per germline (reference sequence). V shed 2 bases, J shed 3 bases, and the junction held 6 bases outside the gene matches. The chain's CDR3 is CASSLLGQGLYNEQFF. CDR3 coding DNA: TGTGCCAGCAGCTTACTAGGACAGGGTCTCTACAATGAGCAGTTCTTC.

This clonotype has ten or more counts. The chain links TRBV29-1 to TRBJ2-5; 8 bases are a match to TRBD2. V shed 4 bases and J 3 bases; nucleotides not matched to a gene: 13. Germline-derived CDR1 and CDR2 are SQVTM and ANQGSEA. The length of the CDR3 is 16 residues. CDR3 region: CSVVLAGQGPEETQYF. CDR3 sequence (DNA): TGCAGCGTTGTTCTAGCGGGTCAGGGCCCCGAAGAGACCCAGTACTTC. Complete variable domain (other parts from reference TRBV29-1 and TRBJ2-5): SAVISQKPSRDICQRGTSLTIQCQVDSQVTMMFWYRQQPGQSLTLIATANQGSEATYESGFVIDKFPISRPNLTFSTLTVSNMSPEDSSIYLCSVVLAGQGPEETQYFGPGTRLLVL.

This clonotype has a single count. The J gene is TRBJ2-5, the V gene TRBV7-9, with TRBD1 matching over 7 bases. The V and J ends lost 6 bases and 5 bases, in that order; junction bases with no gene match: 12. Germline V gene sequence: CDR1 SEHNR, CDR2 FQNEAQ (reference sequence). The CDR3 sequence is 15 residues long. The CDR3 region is CASSSTDRSGETQYF. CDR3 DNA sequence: TGTGCCAGCAGTTCTACGGACAGGTCGGGGGAGACCCAGTACTTC. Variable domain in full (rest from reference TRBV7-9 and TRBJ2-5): DTGVSQNPRHKITKRGQNVTFRCDPISEHNRLYWYRQTLGQGPEFLTYFQNEAQLEKSRLLSDRFSAERPKGSFSTLEIQRTEQGDSAMYLCASSSTDRSGETQYFGPGTRLLVL.

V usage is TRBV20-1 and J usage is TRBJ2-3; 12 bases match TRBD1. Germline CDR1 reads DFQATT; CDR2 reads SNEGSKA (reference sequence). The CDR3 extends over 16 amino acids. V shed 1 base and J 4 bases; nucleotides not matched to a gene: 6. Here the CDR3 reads CSARGIRDRGPDTQYF. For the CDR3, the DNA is TGCAGTGCTAGAGGAATCCGGGACAGGGGGCCAGATACGCAGTATTTT.

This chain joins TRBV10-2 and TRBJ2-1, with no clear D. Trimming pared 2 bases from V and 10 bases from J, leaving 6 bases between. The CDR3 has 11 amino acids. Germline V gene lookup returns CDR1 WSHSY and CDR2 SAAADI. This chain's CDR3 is CASSEGWEQFF. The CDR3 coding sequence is TGCGCCAGCAGTGAGGGTTGGGAGCAGTTCTTC.

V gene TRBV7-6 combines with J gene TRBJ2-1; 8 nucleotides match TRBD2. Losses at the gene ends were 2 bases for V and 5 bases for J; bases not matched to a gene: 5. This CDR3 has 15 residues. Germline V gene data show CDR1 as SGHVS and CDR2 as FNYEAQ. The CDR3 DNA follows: TGTGCCAGCAGCTTAATTACTAGCGGTCACAATGAGCAGTTCTTC. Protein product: CASSLITSGHNEQFF.

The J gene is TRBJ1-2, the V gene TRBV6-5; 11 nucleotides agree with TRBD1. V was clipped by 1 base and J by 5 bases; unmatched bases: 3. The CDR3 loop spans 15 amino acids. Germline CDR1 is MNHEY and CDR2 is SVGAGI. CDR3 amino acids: CASSYWTGGAYGYTF. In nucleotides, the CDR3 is TGTGCCAGCAGTTACTGGACAGGGGGCGCTTATGGCTACACCTTC.

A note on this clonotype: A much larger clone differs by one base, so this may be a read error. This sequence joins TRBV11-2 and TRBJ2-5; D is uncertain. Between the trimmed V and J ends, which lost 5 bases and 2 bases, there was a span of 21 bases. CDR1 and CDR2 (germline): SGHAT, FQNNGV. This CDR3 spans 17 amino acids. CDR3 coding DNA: TGTGCCAGCAGCCCATCGCGGACGATTTTTTCACAAGAGACCCAGTACTTC. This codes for CASSPSRTIFSQETQYF.

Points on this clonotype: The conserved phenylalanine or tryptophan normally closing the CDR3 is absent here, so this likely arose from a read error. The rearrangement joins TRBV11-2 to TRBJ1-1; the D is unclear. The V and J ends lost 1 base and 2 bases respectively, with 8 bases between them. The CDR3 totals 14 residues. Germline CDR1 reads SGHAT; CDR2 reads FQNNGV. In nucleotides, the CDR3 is TGTGCCAGCAGCTTAGCACAGAAAAACACTGAAGCTTTCTAT. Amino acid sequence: CASSLAQKNTEAFY.

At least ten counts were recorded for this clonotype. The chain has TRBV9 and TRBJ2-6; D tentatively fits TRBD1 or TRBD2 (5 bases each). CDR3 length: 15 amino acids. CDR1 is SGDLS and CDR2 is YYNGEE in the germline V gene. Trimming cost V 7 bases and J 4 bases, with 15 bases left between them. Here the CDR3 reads CASAKKGTGANVLTF. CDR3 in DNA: TGTGCCAGCGCCAAAAAGGGGACCGGGGCCAACGTCCTGACTTTC.